A selection of T cell receptor beta chains follows, all from one sample in a study of beta chain features in type 1 diabetes. Repertoires were generated with immunoSEQ multiplex PCR, while TCRdb's copy carries only in-frame clones and drops some. There are 250,000 to 350,000 clones in the sample; approximately 15% occur only once, and around 0.015% lies in the top ten. The sample consisted of naive CD4+ T cells from blood. All receptors come from a man younger than 35 with type 1 diabetes. The CDR3 runs from the conserved cysteine through the conserved F or W. Each record gives: clone size, D gene, J gene, V gene, CDR3 DNA, CDR3 protein. A D gene is named only where the DNA matches it firmly. Clone sizes are given selectively: once, few, many, or a class where the clone is expanded.

abundance: NA
d_gene: NA
j_gene: TRBJ2-5
v_gene: TRBV30
CDR3nt: TGTGCCTGGAGTGACCACACCCCCCTAGTCTGGAAGACCCAGTACTTC
CDR3aa: CAWSDHTPLVWKTQYF

abundance: NA
d_gene: NA
j_gene: TRBJ2-2
v_gene: TRBV7-2
CDR3nt: TGTGCCAGCAGCCCTGGACACATTAACACCGGGGAGCTGTTTTTT
CDR3aa: CASSPGHINTGELFF

abundance: few
d_gene: TRBD2
j_gene: TRBJ2-1
v_gene: TRBV5-4
CDR3nt: TGTGCCAGCAGCCTTACTAGCGGGGGGGCGAATCGAGCCTCCTACAATGAGCAGTTCTTC
CDR3aa: CASSLTSGGANRASYNEQFF

abundance: NA
d_gene: NA
j_gene: TRBJ2-5
v_gene: TRBV6-5
CDR3nt: TGTGCCAGCAGCCTCCCGGGAGTAGGGACAGAGACCCAGTACTTC
CDR3aa: CASSLPGVGTETQYF

abundance: NA
d_gene: TRBD1
j_gene: TRBJ2-7
v_gene: TRBV6-6
CDR3nt: TGTGCCAGCAGTTTGTGGGACAGGGAGGAGGACGAGCAGTACTTC
CDR3aa: CASSLWDREEDEQYF

abundance: few
d_gene: TRBD1
j_gene: TRBJ2-7
v_gene: TRBV27
CDR3nt: TGTGCCAGCAGTTTATCTAAGGACAGGGCCTACGAGCAGTACTTC
CDR3aa: CASSLSKDRAYEQYF

abundance: few
d_gene: NA
j_gene: TRBJ1-2
v_gene: TRBV21-1
CDR3nt: TGTGCCAGCAGCAAAGGGGCGGGAAAAGACTACACCTTC
CDR3aa: CASSKGAGKDYTF

abundance: many
d_gene: NA
j_gene: TRBJ2-6
v_gene: TRBV15
CDR3nt: TGTGCCACCAGCACCAGGGTATCTGGGGCCAACGTCCTGACTTTC
CDR3aa: CATSTRVSGANVLTF

abundance: NA
d_gene: NA
j_gene: TRBJ2-2
v_gene: TRBV5-1
CDR3nt: TGCGCCAGCAGCATGGGCGGCACCGGGGAGCTGTTTTTT
CDR3aa: CASSMGGTGELFF

abundance: once
d_gene: NA
j_gene: TRBJ2-7
v_gene: TRBV7-2
CDR3nt: TGTGCCAGCAGCTTAGAGAACTACTCCTACGAGCAGTACTTC
CDR3aa: CASSLENYSYEQYF

abundance: NA
d_gene: TRBD2
j_gene: TRBJ2-1
v_gene: TRBV9
CDR3nt: TGTGCCAGCAGCGTAGAGAGTAGCGGGGGGCTCCCATACAATGAGCAGTTCTTC
CDR3aa: CASSVESSGGLPYNEQFF

abundance: NA
d_gene: NA
j_gene: TRBJ1-1
v_gene: TRBV20-1
CDR3nt: TGCAGTGCTGGGGCGACCTTGTGGGCTTTCTTT
CDR3aa: CSAGATLWAFF

abundance: NA
d_gene: NA
j_gene: TRBJ2-6
v_gene: TRBV18
CDR3nt: TGTGCCAGCTCACCACCTGGGGGCCCTGGGGCCAACGTCCTGACTTTC
CDR3aa: CASSPPGGPGANVLTF

abundance: few
d_gene: NA
j_gene: TRBJ1-2
v_gene: TRBV7-2
CDR3nt: TGTGCCAGCAGCCCTTTCACCGTACTGGCGGCGACAGGTGGCTACACCTTC
CDR3aa: CASSPFTVLAATGGYTF

abundance: few
d_gene: NA
j_gene: TRBJ1-6
v_gene: TRBV18
CDR3nt: TGTGCCAGCTCTGCGGGGGGGAGTTCACCCCTCCACTTT
CDR3aa: CASSAGGSSPLHF

abundance: few
d_gene: TRBD1
j_gene: TRBJ1-4
v_gene: TRBV5-4
CDR3nt: TGTGCCAGCAGACGGGACAGGGGGGATGAAAAACTGTTTTTT
CDR3aa: CASRRDRGDEKLFF

abundance: few
d_gene: NA
j_gene: TRBJ2-5
v_gene: TRBV11-2
CDR3nt: TGTGCCAGCAGCCGGGGGGCGGGAGAGACCCAGTACTTC
CDR3aa: CASSRGAGETQYF

abundance: few
d_gene: TRBD1
j_gene: TRBJ2-3
v_gene: TRBV2
CDR3nt: TGTGCCAGCAGTGCCTGGACAGGGGGCGGTGCAGATACGCAGTATTTT
CDR3aa: CASSAWTGGGADTQYF

abundance: few
d_gene: TRBD2
j_gene: TRBJ2-1
v_gene: TRBV28
CDR3nt: TGTGCCAGCAGTCCCAACCCTTGGACCCTAGCGGGACGAGCAAATGAGCAGTTCTTC
CDR3aa: CASSPNPWTLAGRANEQFF

abundance: few
d_gene: TRBD1
j_gene: TRBJ1-5
v_gene: TRBV19
CDR3nt: TGTGCCACTGCGACAGGGCCCAACCAGCCCCAGCATTTT
CDR3aa: CATATGPNQPQHF

abundance: few
d_gene: NA
j_gene: TRBJ2-4
v_gene: TRBV29-1
CDR3nt: TGCAGCGCCAAGATAGGGGGTAGCGGGGCCAAAAACATTCAGTACTTC
CDR3aa: CSAKIGGSGAKNIQYF

abundance: few
d_gene: NA
j_gene: TRBJ1-1
v_gene: TRBV23-1
CDR3nt: TGCGCCAGCAGTCACAAACGGGAAGCTTTCTTT
CDR3aa: CASSHKREAFF

abundance: NA
d_gene: TRBD2
j_gene: TRBJ2-3
v_gene: TRBV30
CDR3nt: TGTGCCTGGCGACTAGCGGGAGCTTTAGATACGCAGTATTTT
CDR3aa: CAWRLAGALDTQYF

abundance: NA
d_gene: TRBD2
j_gene: TRBJ2-2
v_gene: TRBV7-6
CDR3nt: TGTGCCAGCAGCTTAGTGTTGGCTAGCGGGAACACCGGGGAGCTGTTTTTT
CDR3aa: CASSLVLASGNTGELFF

abundance: few
d_gene: TRBD2
j_gene: TRBJ2-5
v_gene: TRBV6-5
CDR3nt: TGTGCCACCCTCCCCGGGACTAGGAACCAAGAGACCCAGTACTTC
CDR3aa: CATLPGTRNQETQYF

abundance: few
d_gene: TRBD2
j_gene: TRBJ2-5
v_gene: TRBV10-3
CDR3nt: TGTGCCATCAGTGACCCGGGAGGGCCTGGGGAGACCCAGTACTTC
CDR3aa: CAISDPGGPGETQYF

abundance: few
d_gene: NA
j_gene: TRBJ2-1
v_gene: TRBV7-2
CDR3nt: TGTGCCAGCAGCTTAGATTTCGGGAGCTTCTACAATGAGCAGTTCTTC
CDR3aa: CASSLDFGSFYNEQFF

abundance: NA
d_gene: NA
j_gene: TRBJ2-7
v_gene: TRBV10-2
CDR3nt: TGCGCCAGCAGTGACAGGGGCACCTCCTACGAGCAGTACTTC
CDR3aa: CASSDRGTSYEQYF

abundance: few
d_gene: TRBD2
j_gene: TRBJ2-5
v_gene: TRBV7-2
CDR3nt: TGTGCCAGCAGCTCGCCGGGGGGGCGGGAGACCCAGTACTTC
CDR3aa: CASSSPGGRETQYF

abundance: NA
d_gene: NA
j_gene: TRBJ2-3
v_gene: TRBV19
CDR3nt: TGTGCCAGTAGCGGAACAGGGCAAGGAGATACGCAGTATTTT
CDR3aa: CASSGTGQGDTQYF

abundance: NA
d_gene: NA
j_gene: TRBJ2-3
v_gene: TRBV6-1
CDR3nt: TGTGCCAGCAGTGGGGGGGGGCGGTCAGATACGCAGTATTTT
CDR3aa: CASSGGGRSDTQYF

abundance: once
d_gene: TRBD1
j_gene: TRBJ2-7
v_gene: TRBV9
CDR3nt: TGTGCCAGCAGCGCGACAGGGGGCAGCGAGCAGTACTTC
CDR3aa: CASSATGGSEQYF

abundance: few
d_gene: NA
j_gene: TRBJ1-2
v_gene: TRBV11-2
CDR3nt: TGTGCCAGCAGCCGGGACGGGGCGGGGGGCTACACCTTC
CDR3aa: CASSRDGAGGYTF

abundance: NA
d_gene: NA
j_gene: TRBJ2-3
v_gene: TRBV18
CDR3nt: TGTGCCAGCTCACCCGCTAACACAGATACGCAGTATTTT
CDR3aa: CASSPANTDTQYF

abundance: few
d_gene: NA
j_gene: TRBJ2-3
v_gene: TRBV29-1
CDR3nt: TGCAGCGTTAGTACCCTAACCCTCGGGGCGCAGTATTTT
CDR3aa: CSVSTLTLGAQYF

abundance: few
d_gene: NA
j_gene: TRBJ2-5
v_gene: TRBV2
CDR3nt: TGTGCCAGCGGAAAGGACACGCATAGCCAGGAGACCCAGTACTTC
CDR3aa: CASGKDTHSQETQYF

abundance: NA
d_gene: TRBD2
j_gene: TRBJ2-5
v_gene: TRBV6-1
CDR3nt: TGTGCCAGCAACCTAGCGGGGGGAGAGACCCAGTACTTC
CDR3aa: CASNLAGGETQYF

abundance: NA
d_gene: NA
j_gene: TRBJ2-7
v_gene: TRBV15
CDR3nt: TGTGCCACCAGCAGAGAATTAGGGGCGGCCTACGAGCAGTACTTC
CDR3aa: CATSRELGAAYEQYF

abundance: NA
d_gene: TRBD2
j_gene: TRBJ2-3
v_gene: TRBV7-2
CDR3nt: TGTGCCAGCAGCTTGAATAGCGGGGGGGGCACAGATACGCAGTATTTT
CDR3aa: CASSLNSGGGTDTQYF

abundance: NA
d_gene: TRBD1
j_gene: TRBJ2-5
v_gene: TRBV6-1
CDR3nt: TGTGCCAGCAAGGGGGCGGGCAAGGAGACCCAGTACTTC
CDR3aa: CASKGAGKETQYF

abundance: NA
d_gene: TRBD2
j_gene: TRBJ2-5
v_gene: TRBV28
CDR3nt: TGTGCCAGCGGTACAAGCGGGAGGTTCGGAGAGACCCAGTACTTC
CDR3aa: CASGTSGRFGETQYF

abundance: NA
d_gene: TRBD2
j_gene: TRBJ2-3
v_gene: TRBV28
CDR3nt: TGTGCCAGCAGCAAAAGCGGGACTAGCCGAGATACGCAGTATTTT
CDR3aa: CASSKSGTSRDTQYF

abundance: NA
d_gene: NA
j_gene: TRBJ1-5
v_gene: TRBV5-1
CDR3nt: TGCGCCAGCAGCACAGGGAAGGGTCAGCCCCAGCATTTT
CDR3aa: CASSTGKGQPQHF

abundance: NA
d_gene: NA
j_gene: TRBJ1-2
v_gene: TRBV19
CDR3nt: TGTGCCAGTAGTATAACGTCCCCGCGGCGGGGGGTCTATGGCTACACCTTC
CDR3aa: CASSITSPRRGVYGYTF

abundance: NA
d_gene: NA
j_gene: TRBJ2-2
v_gene: TRBV10-1
CDR3nt: TGCGCCAGCAGCTTAGAGACCGGGGAGCTGTTTTTT
CDR3aa: CASSLETGELFF

abundance: NA
d_gene: NA
j_gene: TRBJ2-2
v_gene: TRBV6-1
CDR3nt: TGTGCCAGCACTGATTACGGGGAGCTGTTTTTT
CDR3aa: CASTDYGELFF